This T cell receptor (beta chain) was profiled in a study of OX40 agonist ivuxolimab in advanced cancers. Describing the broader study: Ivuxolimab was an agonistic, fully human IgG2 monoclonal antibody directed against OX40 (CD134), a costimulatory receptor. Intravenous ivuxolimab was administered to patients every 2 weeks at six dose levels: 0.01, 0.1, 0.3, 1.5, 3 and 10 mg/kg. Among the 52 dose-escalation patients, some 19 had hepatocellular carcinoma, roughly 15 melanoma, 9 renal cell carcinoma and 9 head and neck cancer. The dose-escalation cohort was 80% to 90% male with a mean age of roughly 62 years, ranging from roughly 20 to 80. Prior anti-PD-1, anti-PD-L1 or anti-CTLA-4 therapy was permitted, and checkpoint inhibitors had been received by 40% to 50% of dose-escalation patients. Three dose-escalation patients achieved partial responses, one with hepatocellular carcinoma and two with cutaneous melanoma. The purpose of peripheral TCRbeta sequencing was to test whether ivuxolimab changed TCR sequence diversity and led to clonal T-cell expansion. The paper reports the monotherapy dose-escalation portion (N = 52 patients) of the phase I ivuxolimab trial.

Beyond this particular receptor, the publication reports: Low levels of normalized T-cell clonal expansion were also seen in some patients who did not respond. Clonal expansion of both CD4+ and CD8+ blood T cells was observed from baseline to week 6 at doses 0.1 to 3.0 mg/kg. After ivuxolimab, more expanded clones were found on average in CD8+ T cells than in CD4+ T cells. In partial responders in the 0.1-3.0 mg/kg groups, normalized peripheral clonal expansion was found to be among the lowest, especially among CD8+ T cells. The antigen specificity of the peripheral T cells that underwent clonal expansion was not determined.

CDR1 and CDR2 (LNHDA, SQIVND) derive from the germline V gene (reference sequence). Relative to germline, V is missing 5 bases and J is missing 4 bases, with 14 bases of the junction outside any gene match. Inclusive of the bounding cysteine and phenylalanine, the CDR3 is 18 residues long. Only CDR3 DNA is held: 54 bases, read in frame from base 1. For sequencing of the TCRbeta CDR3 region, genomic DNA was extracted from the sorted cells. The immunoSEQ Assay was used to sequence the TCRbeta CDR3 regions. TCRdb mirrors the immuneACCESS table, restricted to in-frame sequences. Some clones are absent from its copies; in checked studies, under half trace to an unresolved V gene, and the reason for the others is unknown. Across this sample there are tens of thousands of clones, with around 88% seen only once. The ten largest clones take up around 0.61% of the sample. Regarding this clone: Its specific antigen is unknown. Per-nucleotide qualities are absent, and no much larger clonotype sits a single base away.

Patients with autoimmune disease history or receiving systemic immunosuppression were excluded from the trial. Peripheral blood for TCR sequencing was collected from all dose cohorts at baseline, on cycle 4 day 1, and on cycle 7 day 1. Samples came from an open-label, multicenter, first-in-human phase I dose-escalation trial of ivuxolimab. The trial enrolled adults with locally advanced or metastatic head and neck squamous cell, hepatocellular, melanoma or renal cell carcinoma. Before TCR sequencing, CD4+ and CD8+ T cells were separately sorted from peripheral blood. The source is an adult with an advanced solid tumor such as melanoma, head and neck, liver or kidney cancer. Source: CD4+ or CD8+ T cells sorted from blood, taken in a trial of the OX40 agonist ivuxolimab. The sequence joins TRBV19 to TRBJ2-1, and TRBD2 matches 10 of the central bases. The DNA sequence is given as TGTGCCAGTAGTGAACCTAGCGGGGGCGGGAAGCTGTACAATGAGCAGTTCTTC. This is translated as CASSEPSGGGKLYNEQFF. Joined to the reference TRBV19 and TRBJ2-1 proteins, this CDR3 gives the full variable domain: DGGITQSPKYLFRKEGQNVTLSCEQNLNHDAMYWYRQDPGQGLRLIYYSQIVNDFQKGDIAEGYSVSREKKESFPLTVTSAQKNPTAFYLCASSEPSGGGKLYNEQFFGPGTRLTVL.